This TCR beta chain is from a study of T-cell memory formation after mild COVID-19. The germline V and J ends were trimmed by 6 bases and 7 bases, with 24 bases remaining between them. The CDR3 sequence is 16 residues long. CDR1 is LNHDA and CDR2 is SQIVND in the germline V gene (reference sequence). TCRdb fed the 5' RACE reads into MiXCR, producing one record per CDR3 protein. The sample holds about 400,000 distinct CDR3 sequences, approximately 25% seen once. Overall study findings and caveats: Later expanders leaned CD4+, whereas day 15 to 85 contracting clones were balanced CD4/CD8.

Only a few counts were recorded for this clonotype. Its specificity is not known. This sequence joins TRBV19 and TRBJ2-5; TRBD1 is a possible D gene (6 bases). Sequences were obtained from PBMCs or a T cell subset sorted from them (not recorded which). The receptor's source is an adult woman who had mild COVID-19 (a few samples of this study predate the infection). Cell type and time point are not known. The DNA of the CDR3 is TGTGCCAGTAGCCCCCCGGACAGACCCCCGCGTGGGACCCAGTACTTC. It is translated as CASSPPDRPPRGTQYF.